This T cell receptor beta chain was identified in a study of blood T cells in healthy people across ages. General study results and limits: A greater number of naive CD4+ cells and higher diversity distinguished long-lived donors from aged donors. Researchers judged that diversity estimates from one million T cells fell short of true values. Among T cells, TCR beta diversity per million cells dropped roughly linearly as age rose.

A remark on this clonotype: Its antigen remains unknown.

The use of a sample-barcoded 5' primer and a J-beta primer mix characterized a second PCR of about 7 to 12 cycles. TCRdb re-analysed the 5' RACE reads in MiXCR, keeping a single row per CDR3 protein. The sample lists under 2 million distinct CDR3 sequences, about 32% occurring once. Trimming took off 1 base at V and 8 bases at J, with 20 bases between the two ends. This CDR3 comprises 15 residues. Germline V CDR1 and CDR2: DFQATT, SNEGSKA (reference sequence). This rearrangement joins TRBV20-1 to TRBJ1-2, with a tentative D call TRBD1 (5 bases). The source of this sequence is a woman in her 30s in good health. The sample was blood. CDR3 sequence reads: CSARALGRDFRGYTF. CDR3 in DNA: TGCAGTGCTAGAGCCCTGGGGAGGGACTTCCGCGGCTACACCTTC.